The text below deals with one T cell receptor (beta chain). The data were taken from a study of cytomegalovirus exposure and HLA in healthy donors. Looking at the study overall: The Caucasian-associated ancestry cluster held more than 80% of roughly 400 genotyped donors.

Primers included in the PCR were 60 Vbeta and 13 Jbeta primers. Generated by immunoSEQ multiplex PCR, the TCRdb table keeps only in-frame clones and is missing some. Of roughly 130,000 clones listed, about 84% were seen once; the top ten hold approximately 1.2%. The sequence was collected from a boy between 10 and 17 years old in good health and CMV-seronegative. The sequenced sample consisted of PBMCs.

The CDR3 nucleotides are TGCGCCAGCAGCTTGGCCGAGGGCGGGAGGGCCTACGAGCAGTACTTC. This sequence encodes CASSLAEGGRAYEQYF. This sequence joins TRBV5-1 and TRBJ2-7; TRBD2 agrees at 9 bases. There are 16 residues in the CDR3. J was trimmed by 2 bases and V by 0 bases; bases with no gene match: 6. CDR1 and CDR2 from the germline V gene are SGHRS and YFSETQ.